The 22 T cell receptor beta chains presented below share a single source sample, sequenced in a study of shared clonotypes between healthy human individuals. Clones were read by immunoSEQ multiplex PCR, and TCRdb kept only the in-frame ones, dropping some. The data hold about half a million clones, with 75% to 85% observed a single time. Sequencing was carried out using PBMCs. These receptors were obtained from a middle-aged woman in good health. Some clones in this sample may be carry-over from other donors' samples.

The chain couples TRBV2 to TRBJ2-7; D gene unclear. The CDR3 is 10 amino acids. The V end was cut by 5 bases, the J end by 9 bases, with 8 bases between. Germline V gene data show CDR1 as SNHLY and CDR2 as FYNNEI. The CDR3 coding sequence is TGTGCCAGCAGTCGGAGCAGGCAGTACTTC. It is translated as CASSRSRQYF.

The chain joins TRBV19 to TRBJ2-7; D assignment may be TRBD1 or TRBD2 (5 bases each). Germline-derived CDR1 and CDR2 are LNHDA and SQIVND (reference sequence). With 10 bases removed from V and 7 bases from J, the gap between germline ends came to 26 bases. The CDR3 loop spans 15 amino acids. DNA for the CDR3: TGTGCCACCCTGACATGGGGGTCGACGACGGTGGAGCAGTACTTC. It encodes CATLTWGSTTVEQYF. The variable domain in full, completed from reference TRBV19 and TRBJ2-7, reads DGGITQSPKYLFRKEGQNVTLSCEQNLNHDAMYWYRQDPGQGLRLIYYSQIVNDFQKGDIAEGYSVSREKKESFPLTVTSAQKNPTAFYLCATLTWGSTTVEQYFGPGTRLTVT.

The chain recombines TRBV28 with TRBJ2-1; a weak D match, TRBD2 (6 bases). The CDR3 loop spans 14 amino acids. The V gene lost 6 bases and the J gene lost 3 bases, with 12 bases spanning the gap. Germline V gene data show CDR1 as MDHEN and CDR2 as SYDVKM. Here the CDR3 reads CASSLTGLYNEQFF. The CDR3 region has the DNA TGTGCCAGCAGCCTCACGGGACTCTACAATGAGCAGTTCTTC.

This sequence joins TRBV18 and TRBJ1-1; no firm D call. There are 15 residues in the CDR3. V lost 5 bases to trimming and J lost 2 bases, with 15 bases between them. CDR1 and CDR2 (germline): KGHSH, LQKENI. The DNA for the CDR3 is TGTGCCAGCTCAGGCAGGCCCGGGTATAACACTGAAGCTTTCTTT. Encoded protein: CASSGRPGYNTEAFF.

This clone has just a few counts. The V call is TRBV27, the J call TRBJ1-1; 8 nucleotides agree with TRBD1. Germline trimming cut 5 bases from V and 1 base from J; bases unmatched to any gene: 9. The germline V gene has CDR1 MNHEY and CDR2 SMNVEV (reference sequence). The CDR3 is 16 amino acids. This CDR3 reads CASSPWTGSGNTEAFF. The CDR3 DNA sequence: TGTGCCAGCAGTCCGTGGACAGGGTCTGGGAACACTGAAGCTTTCTTT.

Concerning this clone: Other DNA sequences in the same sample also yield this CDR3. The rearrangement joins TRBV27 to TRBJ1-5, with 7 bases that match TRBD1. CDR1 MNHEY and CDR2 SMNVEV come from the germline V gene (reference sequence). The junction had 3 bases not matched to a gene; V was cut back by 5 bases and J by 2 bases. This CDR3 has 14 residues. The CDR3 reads CASSPGQGNQPQHF. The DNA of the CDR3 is TGTGCCAGCAGTCCCGGACAGGGCAATCAGCCCCAGCATTTT.

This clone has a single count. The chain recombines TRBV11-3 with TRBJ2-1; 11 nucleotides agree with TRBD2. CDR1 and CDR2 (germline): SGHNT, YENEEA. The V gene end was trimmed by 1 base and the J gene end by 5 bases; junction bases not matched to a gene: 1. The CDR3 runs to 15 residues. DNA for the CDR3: TGTGCCAGCAGCTTAGTAGCGGGAGGGCACAATGAGCAGTTCTTC. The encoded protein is CASSLVAGGHNEQFF.

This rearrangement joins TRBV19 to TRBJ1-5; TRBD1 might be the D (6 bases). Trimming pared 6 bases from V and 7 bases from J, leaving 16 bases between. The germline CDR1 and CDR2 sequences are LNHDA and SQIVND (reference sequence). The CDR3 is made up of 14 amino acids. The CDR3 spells CASRTSHREQPQHF. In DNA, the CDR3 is TGTGCCAGTAGGACCTCCCACAGGGAACAGCCCCAGCATTTT. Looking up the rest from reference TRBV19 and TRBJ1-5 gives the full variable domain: DGGITQSPKYLFRKEGQNVTLSCEQNLNHDAMYWYRQDPGQGLRLIYYSQIVNDFQKGDIAEGYSVSREKKESFPLTVTSAQKNPTAFYLCASRTSHREQPQHFGDGTRLSIL.

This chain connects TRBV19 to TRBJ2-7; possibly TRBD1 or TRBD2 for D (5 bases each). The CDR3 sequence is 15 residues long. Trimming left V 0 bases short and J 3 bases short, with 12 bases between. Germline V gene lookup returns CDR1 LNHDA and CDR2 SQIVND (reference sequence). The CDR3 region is CASSIEGLRGYEQYF. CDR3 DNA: TGTGCCAGTAGTATAGAGGGCCTGAGGGGCTACGAGCAGTACTTC.

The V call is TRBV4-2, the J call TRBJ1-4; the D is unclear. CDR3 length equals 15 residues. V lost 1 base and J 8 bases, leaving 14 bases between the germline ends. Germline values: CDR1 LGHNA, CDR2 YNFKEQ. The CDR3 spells CASSQAGRALEKLFF. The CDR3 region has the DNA TGTGCCAGCAGCCAAGCCGGAAGGGCCTTGGAAAAACTGTTTTTT.

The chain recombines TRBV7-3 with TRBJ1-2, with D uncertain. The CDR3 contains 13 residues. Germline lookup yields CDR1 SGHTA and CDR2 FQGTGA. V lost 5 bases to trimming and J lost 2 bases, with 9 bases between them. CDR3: CASSPDVNYGYTF. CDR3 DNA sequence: TGTGCCAGCAGCCCGGACGTGAACTATGGCTACACCTTC. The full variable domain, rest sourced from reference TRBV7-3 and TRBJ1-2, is GAGVSQTPSNKVTEKGKYVELRCDPISGHTALYWYRQSLGQGPEFLIYFQGTGAADDSGLPNDRFFAVRPEGSVSTLKIQRTERGDSAVYLCASSPDVNYGYTFGSGTRLTVV.

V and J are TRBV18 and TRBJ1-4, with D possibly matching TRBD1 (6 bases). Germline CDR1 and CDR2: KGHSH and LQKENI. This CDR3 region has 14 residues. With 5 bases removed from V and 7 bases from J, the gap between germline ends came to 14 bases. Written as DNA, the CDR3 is TGTGCCAGCTCAATGCTGGGGGGCTTTGAAAAACTGTTTTTT. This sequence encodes CASSMLGGFEKLFF.

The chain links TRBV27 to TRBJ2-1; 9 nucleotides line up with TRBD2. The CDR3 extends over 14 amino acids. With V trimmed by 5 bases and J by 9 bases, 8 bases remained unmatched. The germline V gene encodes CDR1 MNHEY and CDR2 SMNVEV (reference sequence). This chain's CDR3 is CASSRGRALTEQFF. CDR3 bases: TGTGCCAGCAGTCGCGGGAGGGCCCTAACTGAGCAGTTCTTC.

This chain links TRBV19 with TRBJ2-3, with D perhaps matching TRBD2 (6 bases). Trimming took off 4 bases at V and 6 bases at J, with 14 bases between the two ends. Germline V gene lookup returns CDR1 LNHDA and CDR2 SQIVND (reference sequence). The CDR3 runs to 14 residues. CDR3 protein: CASSSGAWEDTQYF. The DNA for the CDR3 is TGTGCCAGTAGTAGCGGGGCCTGGGAGGATACGCAGTATTTT. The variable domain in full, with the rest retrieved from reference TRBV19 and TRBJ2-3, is DGGITQSPKYLFRKEGQNVTLSCEQNLNHDAMYWYRQDPGQGLRLIYYSQIVNDFQKGDIAEGYSVSREKKESFPLTVTSAQKNPTAFYLCASSSGAWEDTQYFGPGTRLTVL.

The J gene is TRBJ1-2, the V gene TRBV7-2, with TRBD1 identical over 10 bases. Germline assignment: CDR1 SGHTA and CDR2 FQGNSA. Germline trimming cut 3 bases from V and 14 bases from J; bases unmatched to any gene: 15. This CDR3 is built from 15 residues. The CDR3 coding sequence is TGTGCCAGCAGCTTCTCCGGGACAGGGGTGCCCTCGGGTACCTTC. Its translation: CASSFSGTGVPSGTF. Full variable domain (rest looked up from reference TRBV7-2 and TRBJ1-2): GAGVSQSPSNKVTEKGKDVELRCDPISGHTALYWYRQSLGQGLEFLIYFQGNSAPDKSGLPSDRFSAERTGGSVSTLTIQRTQQEDSAVYLCASSFSGTGVPSGTFGSGTRLTVV.

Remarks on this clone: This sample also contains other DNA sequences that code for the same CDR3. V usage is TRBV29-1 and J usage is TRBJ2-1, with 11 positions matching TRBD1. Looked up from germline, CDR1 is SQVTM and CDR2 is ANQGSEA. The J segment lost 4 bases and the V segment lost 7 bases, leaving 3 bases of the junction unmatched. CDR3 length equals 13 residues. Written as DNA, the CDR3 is TGCAGCGCCGGACAGGGGGCTTACAATGAGCAGTTCTTC. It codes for CSAGQGAYNEQFF.

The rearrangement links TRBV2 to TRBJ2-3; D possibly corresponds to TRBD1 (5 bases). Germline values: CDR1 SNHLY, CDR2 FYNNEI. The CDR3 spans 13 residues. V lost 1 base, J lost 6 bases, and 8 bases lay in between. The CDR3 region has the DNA TGTGCCAGCAGTGAAGGGTCAGGGGATACGCAGTATTTT. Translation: CASSEGSGDTQYF.

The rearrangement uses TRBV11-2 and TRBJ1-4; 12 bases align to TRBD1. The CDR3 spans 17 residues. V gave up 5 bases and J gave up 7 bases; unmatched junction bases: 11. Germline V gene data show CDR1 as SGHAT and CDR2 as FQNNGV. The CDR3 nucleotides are TGTGCCAGCAGCCCCGGGACAGGGGGCGTGTTCAGTGAAAAACTGTTTTTT. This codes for CASSPGTGGVFSEKLFF.

This CDR3 is CASSVGLAGEETQYF. The CDR3 nucleotides read TGTGCCAGCAGCGTTGGACTAGCGGGAGAGGAGACCCAGTACTTC. The chain has TRBV25-1 and TRBJ2-5; 13 bases agree with TRBD2. CDR3 length: 15 residues. V dropped 6 bases and J dropped 5; count of bases not matched to a gene: 6. CDR1 is MGHDK, CDR2 SYGVNS, per germline.

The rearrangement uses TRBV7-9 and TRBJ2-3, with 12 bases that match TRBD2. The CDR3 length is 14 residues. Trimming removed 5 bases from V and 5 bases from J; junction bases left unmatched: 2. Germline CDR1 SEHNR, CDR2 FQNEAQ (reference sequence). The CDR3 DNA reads TGTGCCAGCAGCCGGACTAGCGGGAAAGATACGCAGTATTTT. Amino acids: CASSRTSGKDTQYF.

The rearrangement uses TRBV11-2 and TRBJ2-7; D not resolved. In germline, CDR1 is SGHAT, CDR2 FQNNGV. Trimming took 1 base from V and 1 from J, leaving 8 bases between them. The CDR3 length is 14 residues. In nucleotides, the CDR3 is TGTGCCAGCAGCTTAGGGCAGATGTCCTACGAGCAGTACTTC. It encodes CASSLGQMSYEQYF.

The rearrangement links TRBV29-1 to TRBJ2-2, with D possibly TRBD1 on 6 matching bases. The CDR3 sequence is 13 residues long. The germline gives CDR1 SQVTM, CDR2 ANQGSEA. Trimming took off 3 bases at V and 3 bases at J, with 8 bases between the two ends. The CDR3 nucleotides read TGCAGCGTTGACAGGGGCCACACCGGGGAGCTGTTTTTT. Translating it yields CSVDRGHTGELFF.